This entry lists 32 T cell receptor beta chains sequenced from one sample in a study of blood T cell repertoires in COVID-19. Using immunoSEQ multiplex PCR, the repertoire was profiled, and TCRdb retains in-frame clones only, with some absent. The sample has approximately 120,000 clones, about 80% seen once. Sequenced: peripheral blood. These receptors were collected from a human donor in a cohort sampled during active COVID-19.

The CDR3 sequence: CASSPGGGSTYEQYF. DNA of the CDR3: TGTGCCAGCAGCCCTGGGGGGGGGTCTACCTACGAGCAGTACTTC. V is TRBV7-2 and J is TRBJ2-7; 7 bases match TRBD2. Per germline, CDR1 SGHTA and CDR2 FQGNSA. The CDR3 is 15 residues long. V gave up 5 bases and J gave up 2 bases; unmatched junction bases: 9.

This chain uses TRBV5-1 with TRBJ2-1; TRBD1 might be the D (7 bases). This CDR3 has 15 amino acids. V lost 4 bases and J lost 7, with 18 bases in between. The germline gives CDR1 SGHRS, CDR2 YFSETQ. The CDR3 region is CASSRGSGGRNEQFF. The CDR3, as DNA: TGCGCCAGCAGCCGGGGGTCAGGGGGGCGGAATGAGCAGTTCTTC.

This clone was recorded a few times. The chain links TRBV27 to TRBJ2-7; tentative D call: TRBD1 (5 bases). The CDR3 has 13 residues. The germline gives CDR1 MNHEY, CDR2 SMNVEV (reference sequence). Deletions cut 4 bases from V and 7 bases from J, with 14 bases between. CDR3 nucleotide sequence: TGTGCCAGCAGTTGGGGCCCTACGGAGGAGCAGTACTTC. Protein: CASSWGPTEEQYF.

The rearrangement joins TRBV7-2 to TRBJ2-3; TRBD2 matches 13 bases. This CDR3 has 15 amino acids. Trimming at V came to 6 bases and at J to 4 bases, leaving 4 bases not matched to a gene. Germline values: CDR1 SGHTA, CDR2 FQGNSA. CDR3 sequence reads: CASSPLAGGSDTQYF. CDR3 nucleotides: TGTGCCAGCAGTCCACTAGCGGGGGGGTCAGATACGCAGTATTTT. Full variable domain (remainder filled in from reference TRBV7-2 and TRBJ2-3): GAGVSQSPSNKVTEKGKDVELRCDPISGHTALYWYRQSLGQGLEFLIYFQGNSAPDKSGLPSDRFSAERTGGSVSTLTIQRTQQEDSAVYLCASSPLAGGSDTQYFGPGTRLTVL.

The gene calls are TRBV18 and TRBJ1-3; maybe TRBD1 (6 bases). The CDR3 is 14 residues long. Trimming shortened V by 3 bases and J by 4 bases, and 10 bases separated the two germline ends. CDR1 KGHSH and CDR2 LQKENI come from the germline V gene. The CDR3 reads CASSPSGTGNTIYF. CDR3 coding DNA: TGTGCCAGCTCACCGTCCGGGACAGGAAACACCATATATTTT.

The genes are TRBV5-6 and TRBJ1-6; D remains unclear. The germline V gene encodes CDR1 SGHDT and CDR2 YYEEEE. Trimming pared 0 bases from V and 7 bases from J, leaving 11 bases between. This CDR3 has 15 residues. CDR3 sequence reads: CASSLGAARNSPLHF. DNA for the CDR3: TGTGCCAGCAGCTTGGGTGCAGCTAGGAATTCACCCCTCCACTTT.

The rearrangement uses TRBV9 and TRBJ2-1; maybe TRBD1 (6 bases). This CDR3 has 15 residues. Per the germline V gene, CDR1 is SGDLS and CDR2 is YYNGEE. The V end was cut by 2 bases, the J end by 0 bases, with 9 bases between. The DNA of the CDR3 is TGTGCCAGCAGCGTGGACAGAAGCTCCTACAATGAGCAGTTCTTC. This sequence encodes CASSVDRSSYNEQFF.

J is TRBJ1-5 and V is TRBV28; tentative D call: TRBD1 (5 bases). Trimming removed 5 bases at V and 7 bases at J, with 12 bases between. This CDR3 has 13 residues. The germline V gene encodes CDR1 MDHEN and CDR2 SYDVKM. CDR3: CASSGRWGQPQHF. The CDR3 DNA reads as TGTGCCAGCAGTGGCCGGTGGGGCCAGCCCCAGCATTTT.

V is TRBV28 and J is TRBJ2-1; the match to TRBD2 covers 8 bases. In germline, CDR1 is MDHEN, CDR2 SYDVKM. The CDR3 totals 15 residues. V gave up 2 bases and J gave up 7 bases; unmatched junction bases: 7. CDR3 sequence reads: CASSLGGAGDNEQFF. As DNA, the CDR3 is TGTGCCAGCAGTTTAGGTGGAGCGGGAGATAATGAGCAGTTCTTC.

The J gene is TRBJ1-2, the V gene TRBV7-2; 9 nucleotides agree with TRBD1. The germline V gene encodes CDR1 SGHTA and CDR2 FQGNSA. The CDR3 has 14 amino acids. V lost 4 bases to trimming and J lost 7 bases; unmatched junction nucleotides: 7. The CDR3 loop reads CASSSTGGLSGYTF. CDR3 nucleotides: TGTGCCAGCAGCTCGACAGGGGGGCTTAGTGGCTACACCTTC.

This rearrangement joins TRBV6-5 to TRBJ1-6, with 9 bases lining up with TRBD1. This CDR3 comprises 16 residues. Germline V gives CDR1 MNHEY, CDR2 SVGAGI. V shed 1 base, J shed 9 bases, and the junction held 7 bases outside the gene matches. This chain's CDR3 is CASSYYGTGRSSPLHF. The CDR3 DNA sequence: TGTGCCAGCAGTTACTACGGGACAGGGAGGTCTTCACCCCTCCACTTT.

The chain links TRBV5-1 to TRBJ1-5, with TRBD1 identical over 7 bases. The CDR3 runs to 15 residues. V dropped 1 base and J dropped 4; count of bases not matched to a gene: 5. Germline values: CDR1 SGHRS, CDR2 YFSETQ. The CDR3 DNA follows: TGCGCCAGCAGCTTGATGGGGACAGAGAATCAGCCCCAGCATTTT. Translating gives CASSLMGTENQPQHF.

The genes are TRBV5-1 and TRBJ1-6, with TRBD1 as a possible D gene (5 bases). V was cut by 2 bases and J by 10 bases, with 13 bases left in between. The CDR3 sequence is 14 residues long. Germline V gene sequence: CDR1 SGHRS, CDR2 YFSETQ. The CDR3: CASSFGRAGSPLHF. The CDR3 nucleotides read TGCGCCAGCAGCTTTGGCAGGGCTGGGTCACCCCTCCACTTT. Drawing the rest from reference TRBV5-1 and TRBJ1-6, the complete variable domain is KAGVTQTPRYLIKTRGQQVTLSCSPISGHRSVSWYQQTPGQGLQFLFEYFSETQRNKGNFPGRFSGRQFSNSRSEMNVSTLELGDSALYLCASSFGRAGSPLHFGNGTRLTVT.

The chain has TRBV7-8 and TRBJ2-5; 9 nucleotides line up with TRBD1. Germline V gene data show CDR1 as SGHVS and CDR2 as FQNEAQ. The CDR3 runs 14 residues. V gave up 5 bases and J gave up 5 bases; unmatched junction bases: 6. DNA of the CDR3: TGTGCCAGCAGCCCGGGACAGGGTAGGGAGACCCAGTACTTC. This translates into CASSPGQGRETQYF.

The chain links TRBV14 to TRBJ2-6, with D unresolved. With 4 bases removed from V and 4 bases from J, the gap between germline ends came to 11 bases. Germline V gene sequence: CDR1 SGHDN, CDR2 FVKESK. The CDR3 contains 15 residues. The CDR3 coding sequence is TGTGCCAGCAGCCCCCTAGGCGGAGGGGCCAACGTCCTGACTTTC. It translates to CASSPLGGGANVLTF.

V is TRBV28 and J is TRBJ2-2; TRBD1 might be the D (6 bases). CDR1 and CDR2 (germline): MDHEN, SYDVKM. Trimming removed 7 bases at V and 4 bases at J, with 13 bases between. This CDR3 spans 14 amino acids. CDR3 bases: TGTGCCAGCAACCCGGACAGTCCCACCGGGGAGCTGTTTTTT. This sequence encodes CASNPDSPTGELFF.

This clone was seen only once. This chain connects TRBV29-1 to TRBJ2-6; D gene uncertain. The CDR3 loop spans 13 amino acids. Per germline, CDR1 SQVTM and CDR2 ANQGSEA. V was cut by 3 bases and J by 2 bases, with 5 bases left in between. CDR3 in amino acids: CSVDTAGANVLTF. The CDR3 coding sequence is TGCAGCGTTGATACAGCTGGGGCCAACGTCCTGACTTTC.

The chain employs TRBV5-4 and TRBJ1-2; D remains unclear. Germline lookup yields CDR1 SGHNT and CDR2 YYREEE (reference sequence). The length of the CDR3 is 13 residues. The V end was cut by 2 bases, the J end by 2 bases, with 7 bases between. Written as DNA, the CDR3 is TGTGCCAGCAGCTTTCAACGGAACTATGGCTACACCTTC. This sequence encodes CASSFQRNYGYTF.

The CDR3 here is CSVGDSGNEKLFF. The CDR3 DNA is TGCAGCGTGGGGGACAGCGGCAATGAAAAACTGTTTTTT. The V gene is TRBV29-1, the J gene TRBJ1-4; 7 nucleotides line up with TRBD1. Germline V gene data show CDR1 as SQVTM and CDR2 as ANQGSEA. With V trimmed by 6 bases and J by 5 bases, 6 bases remained unmatched. CDR3 length: 13 residues.

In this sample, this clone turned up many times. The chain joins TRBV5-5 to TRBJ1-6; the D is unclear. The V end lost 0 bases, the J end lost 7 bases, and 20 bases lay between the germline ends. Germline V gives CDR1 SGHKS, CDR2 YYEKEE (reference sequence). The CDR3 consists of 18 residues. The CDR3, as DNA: TGTGCCAGCAGCTTGGCCGGCGCAGGCGCCCTATCCAATTCACCCCTCCACTTT. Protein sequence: CASSLAGAGALSNSPLHF. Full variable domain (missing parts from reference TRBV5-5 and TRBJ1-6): DAGVTQSPTHLIKTRGQQVTLRCSPISGHKSVSWYQQVLGQGPQFIFQYYEKEERGRGNFPDRFSARQFPNYSSELNVNALLLGDSALYLCASSLAGAGALSNSPLHFGNGTRLTVT.

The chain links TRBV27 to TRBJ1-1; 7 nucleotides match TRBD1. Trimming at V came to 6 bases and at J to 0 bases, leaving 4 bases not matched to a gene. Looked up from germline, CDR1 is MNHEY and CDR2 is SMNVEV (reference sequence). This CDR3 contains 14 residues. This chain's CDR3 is CASRKQGMNTEAFF. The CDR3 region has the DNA TGTGCCAGCAGAAAACAGGGGATGAACACTGAAGCTTTCTTT.

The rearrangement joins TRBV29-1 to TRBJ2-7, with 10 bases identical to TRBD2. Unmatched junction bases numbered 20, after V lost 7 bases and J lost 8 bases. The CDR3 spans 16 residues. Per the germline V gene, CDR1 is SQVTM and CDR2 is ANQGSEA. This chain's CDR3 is CSAFTRGEREGRKQYF. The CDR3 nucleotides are TGCAGCGCCTTTACACGCGGTGAGCGGGAGGGCAGGAAGCAGTACTTC.

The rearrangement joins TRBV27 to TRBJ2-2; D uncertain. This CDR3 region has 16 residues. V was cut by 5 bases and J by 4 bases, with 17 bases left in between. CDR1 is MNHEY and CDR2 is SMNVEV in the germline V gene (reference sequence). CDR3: CASSPSNNPSTGELFF. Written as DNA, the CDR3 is TGTGCCAGCAGTCCCTCTAATAATCCTTCCACCGGGGAGCTGTTTTTT.

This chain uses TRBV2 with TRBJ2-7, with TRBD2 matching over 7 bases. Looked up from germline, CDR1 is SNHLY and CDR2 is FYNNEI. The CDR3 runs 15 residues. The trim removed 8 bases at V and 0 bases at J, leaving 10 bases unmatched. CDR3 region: CASSLGTGGSYEQYF. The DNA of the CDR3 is TGTGCCAGCTCCCTAGGAACGGGAGGCTCCTACGAGCAGTACTTC.

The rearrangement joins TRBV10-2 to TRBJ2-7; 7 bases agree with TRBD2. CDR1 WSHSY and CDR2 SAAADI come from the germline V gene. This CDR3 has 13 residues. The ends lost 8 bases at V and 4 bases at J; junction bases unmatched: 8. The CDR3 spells CASGREPLYEQYF. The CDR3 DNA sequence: TGCGCCAGCGGGCGGGAGCCTCTTTACGAGCAGTACTTC.

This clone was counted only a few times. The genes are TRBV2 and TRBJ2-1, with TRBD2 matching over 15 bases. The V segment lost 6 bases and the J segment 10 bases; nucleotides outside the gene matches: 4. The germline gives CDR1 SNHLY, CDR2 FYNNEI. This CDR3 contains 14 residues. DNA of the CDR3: TGTGCCAGCAGAGAGGGGACTAGCGGGGGGGAGCAGTTCTTC. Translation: CASREGTSGGEQFF.

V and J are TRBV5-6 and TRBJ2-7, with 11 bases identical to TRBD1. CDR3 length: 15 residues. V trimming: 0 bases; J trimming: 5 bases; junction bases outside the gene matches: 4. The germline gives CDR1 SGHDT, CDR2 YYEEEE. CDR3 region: CASSLVGQGAHEQYF. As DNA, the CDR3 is TGTGCCAGCAGCTTGGTAGGACAGGGGGCCCACGAGCAGTACTTC.

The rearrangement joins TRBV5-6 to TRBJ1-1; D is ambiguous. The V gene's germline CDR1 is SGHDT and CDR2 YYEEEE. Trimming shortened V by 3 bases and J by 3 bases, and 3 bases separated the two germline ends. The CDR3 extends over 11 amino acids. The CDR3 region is CASSSYTEAFF. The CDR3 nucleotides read TGTGCCAGCAGCTCCTACACTGAAGCTTTCTTT.

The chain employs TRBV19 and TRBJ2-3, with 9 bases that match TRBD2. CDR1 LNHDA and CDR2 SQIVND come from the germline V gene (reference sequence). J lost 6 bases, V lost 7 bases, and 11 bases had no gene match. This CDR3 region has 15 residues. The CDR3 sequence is CASTKAGGRWDTQYF. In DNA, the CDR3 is TGTGCCAGTACTAAAGCGGGAGGAAGGTGGGATACGCAGTATTTT.

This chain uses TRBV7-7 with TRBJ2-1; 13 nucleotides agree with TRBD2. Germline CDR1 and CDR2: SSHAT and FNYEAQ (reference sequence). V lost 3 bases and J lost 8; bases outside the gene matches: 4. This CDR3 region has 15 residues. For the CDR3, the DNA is TGTGCCAGCAGCTTGACTAGCGGGAGGTTCTATGAGCAGTTCTTC. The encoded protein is CASSLTSGRFYEQFF.

The CDR3 sequence is CATSGTSGGPYNEQFF. The CDR3 DNA reads TGTGCCACCAGCGGGACTAGCGGGGGGCCCTACAATGAGCAGTTCTTC. The rearrangement joins TRBV24-1 to TRBJ2-1, with 15 bases fitting TRBD2. Unmatched junction bases numbered 2, after V lost 7 bases and J lost 2 bases. Germline lookup yields CDR1 KGHDR and CDR2 SFDVKD. CDR3 length: 16 residues.

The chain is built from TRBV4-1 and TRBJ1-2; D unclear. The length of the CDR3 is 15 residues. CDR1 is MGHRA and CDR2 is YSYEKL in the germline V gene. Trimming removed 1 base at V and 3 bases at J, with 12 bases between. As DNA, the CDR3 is TGCGCCAGCAGCCAAGCCTTGCGGGAGGACTATGGCTACACCTTC. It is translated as CASSQALREDYGYTF.